A selection of T cell receptor beta chains follows, all from one sample in a study of CD8 T cells in ankylosing spondylitis. TCRdb reprocessed the 5' RACE reads via MiXCR and lists one record per CDR3 protein. The sample has about 440,000 distinct CDR3 sequences, 15% to 20% seen once. Specimen: blood, either unsorted or a sorted T cell fraction (not recorded which). These TCRs come from a male donor with ankylosing spondylitis. CDR3s include the opening cysteine and the closing phenylalanine or tryptophan. D genes are given only for firm matches. Clone size is stated in some rows and not others, as once, few, many or a class when expanded.

>TRBJ1-1|14|few|TRBD1|TRBV20-1
CSARRQGPNTEAFF
TGCAGTGCTAGGAGACAGGGACCGAACACTGAAGCTTTCTTT
>TRBJ1-1|14|many|TRBD1|TRBV20-1
CSATWDRRSTEAFF
TGCAGTGCTACCTGGGACAGGAGGAGCACTGAAGCTTTCTTT
>TRBJ2-5|15|.|.|TRBV7-6
CASSLGVGFRETQYF
TGTGCCAGCAGCTTAGGGGTGGGGTTTCGGGAGACCCAGTACTTC
>TRBJ2-1|19|few|TRBD2|TRBV5-6
CASSPTGTPRTSGFNEQFF
TGTGCCAGCAGCCCCACCGGGACACCCAGGACTAGCGGGTTCAATGAGCAGTTCTTC
>TRBJ2-3|13|.|.|TRBV3-1
CASSREPADTQYF
TGTGCCAGCAGCCGAGAGCCGGCAGATACGCAGTATTTT
>TRBJ1-1|14|.|.|TRBV12-3/TRBV12-4
CAVSLGGGVTEAFF
TGTGCCGTCAGTTTAGGGGGGGGAGTCACTGAAGCTTTCTTT
>TRBJ2-2|15|.|.|TRBV4-2
CASSQDSAGGGELFF
TGTGCCAGCAGCCAAGATTCAGCAGGCGGCGGGGAGCTGTTTTTT
>TRBJ1-1|13|few|.|TRBV7-9
CASSFRDAQPAFF
TGTGCCAGCAGCTTCCGGGACGCTCAGCCGGCTTTCTTT
>TRBJ1-1|15|.|.|TRBV3-1
CASSQEPKGWPEAFF
TGTGCCAGCAGCCAAGAACCCAAGGGGTGGCCTGAAGCTTTCTTT
>TRBJ2-2|17|few|.|TRBV7-2
CASSLSLEAAYTGELFF
TGTGCCAGCAGCTTAAGTCTTGAGGCTGCTTACACCGGGGAGCTGTTTTTT
>TRBJ2-3|16|.|TRBD2|TRBV7-8
CASSPGLAVSTDTQYF
TGTGCCAGCAGCCCCGGACTAGCTGTAAGCACAGATACGCAGTATTTT
>TRBJ1-4|14|.|.|TRBV6-1
CATEDSATNEKLFF
TGTGCCACCGAGGACAGCGCAACTAATGAAAAACTGTTTTTT
>TRBJ1-1|16|few|.|TRBV7-2
CASSLSRAGMNTEAFF
TGTGCCAGCAGCTTAAGCAGGGCCGGAATGAACACTGAAGCTTTCTTT
>TRBJ2-5|12|.|.|TRBV7-9
CASSPKLQTQYF
TGTGCCAGCAGCCCCAAGCTACAGACCCAGTACTTC
>TRBJ2-1|15|few|.|TRBV5-6
CASSFVGQGYNEQFF
TGTGCCAGCAGCTTTGTCGGGCAGGGCTACAATGAGCAGTTCTTC
>TRBJ1-3|13|few|.|TRBV6-1
CASIGPGANTIYF
TGTGCCAGCATTGGCCCGGGGGCTAACACCATATATTTT
>TRBJ2-3|15|few|.|TRBV14
CARPETGRSTDTQYF
TGTGCCCGCCCTGAGACAGGGAGGAGCACAGATACGCAGTATTTT
>TRBJ2-3|13|.|.|TRBV6-1
CASRGLSRDTQYF
TGTGCCAGCAGGGGCCTCTCGAGGGATACGCAGTATTTT
>TRBJ2-5|14|many|TRBD1|TRBV12-3/TRBV12-4
CASSLPGGRETQYF
TGTGCCAGCAGTCTTCCAGGGGGTAGGGAGACCCAGTACTTC
>TRBJ2-1|13|.|.|TRBV20-1
CRPTGLAYNEQFF
TGCAGGCCGACGGGACTGGCTTACAATGAGCAGTTCTTC
>TRBJ2-7|16|.|TRBD2|TRBV11-2
CASSLIITSGVGGQYF
TGTGCCAGCAGCTTAATCATCACTAGCGGGGTAGGCGGGCAGTACTTC
>TRBJ2-7|15|.|.|TRBV3-1
CASSRSTGQATEQYF
TGTGCCAGCAGCCGATCGACAGGTCAGGCTACCGAGCAGTACTTC
>TRBJ1-1|13|few|.|TRBV29-1
CSAGQRKNTEAFF
TGCAGCGCCGGACAACGCAAGAACACTGAAGCTTTCTTT
>TRBJ1-2|16|few|.|TRBV6-5
CASSSPYDRTDYGYTF
TGTGCCAGCAGTTCCCCCTATGACAGGACAGACTATGGCTACACCTTC
>TRBJ1-5|14|few|.|TRBV19
CASSIAGGNQPQHF
TGTGCCAGTAGTATCGCTGGGGGCAATCAGCCCCAGCATTTT
>TRBJ2-7|14|.|TRBD2|TRBV29-1
CSVLLAGSSYEQYF
TGCAGCGTCCTCTTAGCGGGGTCCTCCTACGAGCAGTACTTC
>TRBJ2-1|15|.|.|TRBV5-1
CASSLFAFSYNEQFF
TGCGCCAGCAGCTTGTTTGCATTCTCCTACAATGAGCAGTTCTTC
>TRBJ1-1|15|.|.|TRBV21-1
CASSNPGQRITEAFF
TGTGCCAGCAGCAACCCGGGACAGAGAATAACTGAAGCTTTCTTT
>TRBJ2-7|16|few|.|TRBV28
CASMYVAKGSSNEQYF
TGTGCCAGCATGTACGTAGCCAAGGGGAGCTCCAACGAGCAGTACTTC
>TRBJ2-2|17|.|TRBD2|TRBV4-1
CASSQDPSGSGTGELFF
TGCGCCAGCAGCCAAGATCCTAGCGGGAGTGGAACCGGGGAGCTGTTTTTT
>TRBJ2-1|11|.|.|TRBV7-9
CASSLVSHRFF
TGTGCCAGCAGCTTAGTGTCACATCGGTTCTTC
>TRBJ1-1|14|.|.|TRBV18
CASSPDSPNTEAFF
TGTGCCAGCTCACCGGACAGTCCGAACACTGAAGCTTTCTTT
>TRBJ1-4|13|many|TRBD1|TRBV29-1
CSVRTGGAEKLFF
TGCAGCGTGAGGACAGGGGGCGCGGAAAAACTGTTTTTT
>TRBJ1-6|13|few|.|TRBV14
CASSQTNNSPLHF
TGTGCCAGCAGCCAAACAAATAATTCACCCCTCCACTTT
>TRBJ2-2|14|.|.|TRBV18
CASSPLQDSGELFF
TGTGCCAGCTCACCACTGCAGGACTCCGGGGAGCTGTTTTTT
>TRBJ2-1|15|few|TRBD2|TRBV5-1
CASSPLAGLYNEQFF
TGCGCCAGCAGCCCTTTAGCGGGGCTCTACAATGAGCAGTTCTTC
>TRBJ2-3|12|.|.|TRBV5-1
CASRKEGDTQYF
TGCGCCAGCAGAAAGGAAGGAGATACGCAGTATTTT
>TRBJ1-3|16|.|TRBD1|TRBV7-9
CASSAPGQQSGNTIYF
TGTGCCAGCAGCGCCCCGGGACAGCAATCTGGAAACACCATATATTTT
>TRBJ1-2|11|.|TRBD1|TRBV28
CATTGGYGYTF
TGTGCTACCACAGGGGGCTATGGCTACACCTTC
>TRBJ2-3|15|.|TRBD2|TRBV20-1
CSAASSGKVTDTQYF
TGCAGTGCCGCGTCTAGCGGGAAAGTAACAGATACGCAGTATTTT
>TRBJ2-7|14|.|TRBD2|TRBV10-3
CAISATSGTYEQYF
TGTGCCATCAGCGCTACTAGCGGAACCTACGAGCAGTACTTC
>TRBJ2-5|15|many|.|TRBV5-1
CASSTLGTPGETQYF
TGCGCCAGCAGCACTCTTGGGACACCGGGTGAGACCCAGTACTTC
>TRBJ2-1|18|many|TRBD2|TRBV4-1
CASSQDSRLAGGYNEQFF
TGCGCCAGCAGCCAAGATTCCCGTCTAGCGGGAGGGTACAATGAGCAGTTCTTC
>TRBJ1-1|17|few|.|TRBV18
CASSRLGGLPMNTEAFF
TGTGCCAGCTCTCGGCTTGGGGGACTGCCCATGAACACTGAAGCTTTCTTT
>TRBJ2-7|15|.|.|TRBV3-1
CASSQDPASTYEQYF
TGTGCCAGCAGCCAAGATCCGGCTAGTACCTACGAGCAGTACTTC
>TRBJ1-2|12|few|.|TRBV15
CATSSSLSGYTF
TGTGCCACCTCTAGCAGTTTGTCCGGCTACACCTTC
>TRBJ2-1|16|.|TRBD2|TRBV28
CASSLLRLAGDIEQFF
TGTGCCAGCAGTTTATTAAGGTTAGCGGGAGATATTGAGCAGTTCTTC
>TRBJ2-5|13|.|TRBD2|TRBV29-1
CSVEKGGSETQYF
TGCAGCGTTGAAAAGGGAGGGTCGGAGACCCAGTACTTC
>TRBJ2-2|15|.|.|TRBV20-1
CSARGYPGYTGELFF
TGCAGTGCTAGAGGTTATCCAGGGTACACCGGGGAGCTGTTTTTT
>TRBJ2-1|15|medium-sized|TRBD2|TRBV4-1
CASSQETSGRAAGFF
TGCGCCAGCAGCCAAGAGACTAGCGGGAGGGCCGCCGGGTTCTTC
>TRBJ2-7|12|few|.|TRBV28
CASKEGGSEQYF
TGTGCCAGCAAGGAGGGGGGGTCGGAGCAGTACTTC
>TRBJ1-4|15|.|.|TRBV20-1
CSARTGTRGNEKLFF
TGCAGTGCTCGAACCGGGACGAGGGGAAATGAAAAACTGTTTTTT
>TRBJ2-2|11|.|.|TRBV7-9
CASSLDAELFF
TGTGCCAGCAGCTTAGACGCGGAGCTGTTTTTT
>TRBJ2-7|16|.|TRBD2|TRBV9
CASSVGLAGSSYEQYF
TGTGCCAGCAGCGTAGGACTAGCGGGATCCTCCTACGAGCAGTACTTC
>TRBJ1-3|17|few|.|TRBV5-1
CASSLGTGSPSGNTIYF
TGCGCCAGCAGCTTGGGGACGGGTTCCCCCTCTGGAAACACCATATATTTT
>TRBJ2-7|14|.|TRBD1|TRBV7-2
CASSLEWTGFEQYF
TGTGCCAGCAGCTTAGAGTGGACAGGCTTCGAGCAGTACTTC
>TRBJ1-2|17|few|TRBD1|TRBV9
CASSALPGTGWETGYTF
TGTGCCAGCAGCGCCCTCCCTGGGACAGGGTGGGAGACTGGCTACACCTTC